The clone carrying this TCR beta chain was seen ten or more times. Amplification of the TCR beta CDR3 regions used RNA transcripts (as template). RT-PCR in the first round used HTBI primers; a second-round multiplex PCR followed. TCRdb re-called the multiplex PCR reads with MiXCR, one entry per CDR3 protein. The data show about 380,000 distinct CDR3 sequences, just over 15% seen once. This specimen belongs to a study of Graves' ophthalmopathy and Graves' hyperthyroidism. In germline, CDR1 is KGHDR, CDR2 SFDVKD. Between the trimmed V and J ends, which lost 3 bases and 7 bases, there was a span of 12 bases. The CDR3 spans 14 residues.

This clonotype originated in a woman between 18 and 29 years old with stable Graves' hyperthyroidism. The specimen sequenced was peripheral blood. The V gene is TRBV24-1, the J gene TRBJ1-5; D not resolved. The CDR3 here is CATSDHGGPQPQHF. CDR3 bases: TGTGCCACCAGTGATCACGGTGGACCCCAGCCCCAGCATTTT.